Below are 10 T cell receptor beta chains sequenced from a single sample in a study of naive and memory T cell subsets. The SP2 primer and nested alpha and beta constant region primers amplified ligated cDNA in four rounds. TCRdb re-called the 5' RACE reads with MiXCR, one entry per CDR3 protein. The sample lists about 62,000 distinct CDR3 sequences, under 10% seen once, with roughly 19% in the top ten. An oligonucleotide containing a UMI was ligated to the 3' end of TCR cDNA. The receptor set was obtained from a female donor in good health.

The chain is built from TRBV5-5 and TRBJ2-7, with unresolved D. Germline V gene lookup returns CDR1 SGHKS and CDR2 YYEKEE (reference sequence). There are 17 residues in the CDR3. V lost 3 bases and J lost 2, with 21 bases in between. This CDR3 is CASSSRVGSHQTYEQYF. The CDR3 region has the DNA TGTGCCAGCAGCTCCCGCGTCGGCAGCCACCAGACCTACGAGCAGTACTTC.

This clonotype has a count of ten or more. The J gene is TRBJ1-1, the V gene TRBV9; D is possibly TRBD1 (5 bases). The CDR3 totals 12 residues. CDR1 is SGDLS, CDR2 YYNGEE, per germline. V was pared by 4 bases and J by 1 base, with 5 bases between. CDR3 nucleotide sequence: TGTGCCAGCAGCCAGGGGAACACTGAAGCTTTCTTT. As protein: CASSQGNTEAFF.

This clonotype was seen more than once but under ten times. The CDR3 loop reads CSARGGMFYEQYF. The CDR3 DNA reads TGCAGTGCTAGAGGTGGGATGTTCTACGAGCAGTACTTC. This chain uses TRBV20-1 with TRBJ2-7, with unresolved D. Germline assignment: CDR1 DFQATT and CDR2 SNEGSKA (reference sequence). This CDR3 comprises 13 residues. With 1 base removed from V and 3 bases from J, the gap between germline ends came to 10 bases.

This clonotype came up many times. The chain combines TRBV20-1 with TRBJ2-1; possibly TRBD2 for D (6 bases). Germline values: CDR1 DFQATT, CDR2 SNEGSKA (reference sequence). Trimming stripped 6 bases from V and 3 bases from J, with 15 bases between. The CDR3 has 14 residues. In DNA form, the CDR3 reads TGCAGTGCCAGATCGGGGGTCATCTACAATGAGCAGTTCTTC. This translates into CSARSGVIYNEQFF.

CDR3 DNA sequence: TGTGCCAGCAGCCAAGGTTTCATAACCACAGATACGCAGTATTTT. Translation: CASSQGFITTDTQYF. The chain recombines TRBV3-1 with TRBJ2-3; D not resolved. V shed 1 base and J shed 2 bases, with 10 bases lying between them. CDR1 and CDR2 from the germline V gene are LGHDT and YNNKEL (reference sequence). The CDR3 sequence is 15 residues long.

This clonotype was detected a few times. The rearrangement links TRBV6-4 to TRBJ2-3; the D gene is possibly TRBD2 (6 bases). The CDR3 loop spans 15 amino acids. Germline V lookup: CDR1 MRHNA, CDR2 SNTAGT. Trimming stripped 0 bases from V and 1 base from J, with 8 bases between. CDR3 loop: CASSDSSGGTDTQYF. CDR3 sequence (DNA): TGTGCCAGCAGTGACTCTAGCGGTGGCACAGATACGCAGTATTTT.

This clonotype was detected many times. The chain is built from TRBV7-8 and TRBJ2-3; D possibly uses TRBD1 or TRBD2 (6 bases each). Germline V CDR1 and CDR2: SGHVS, FQNEAQ. The CDR3 has 14 residues. Trimming left V 5 bases short and J 6 bases short, with 15 bases between. Written as DNA, the CDR3 is TGTGCCAGCAGCCTTGGGGGGCTGGCGGATACGCAGTATTTT. Residues: CASSLGGLADTQYF.

This clonotype was counted at least ten times. The chain is built from TRBV29-1 and TRBJ2-3; 13 bases align to TRBD2. The CDR3 spans 16 residues. The V gene end was trimmed by 6 bases and the J gene end by 2 bases; junction bases not matched to a gene: 8. The germline V gene has CDR1 SQVTM and CDR2 ANQGSEA. CDR3 region: CSVDGLAGVITDTQYF. DNA of the CDR3: TGCAGCGTGGACGGACTAGCGGGAGTAATCACAGATACGCAGTATTTT.

In its sample, this clonotype ranks as medium-sized. The V gene is TRBV29-1, the J gene TRBJ1-2; D perhaps matches TRBD1 (6 bases). CDR3 length equals 15 residues. The germline V and J ends were trimmed by 6 bases and 6 bases, with 23 bases remaining between them. CDR1 is SQVTM, CDR2 ANQGSEA, per germline. The CDR3 sequence: CSVLRVYRTEDGYTF. Here the CDR3 DNA reads TGCAGCGTCCTCCGAGTTTATAGGACAGAAGATGGCTACACCTTC.

Here the CDR3 reads CASSSQGLLYGYTF. The DNA of the CDR3 is TGTGCCAGCAGTTCACAGGGGCTCCTCTATGGCTACACCTTC. The genes are TRBV12-3 or TRBV12-4 and TRBJ1-2; the match to TRBD1 covers 7 bases. Trimming removed 4 bases from V and 4 bases from J; junction bases left unmatched: 6. The CDR3 totals 14 residues.